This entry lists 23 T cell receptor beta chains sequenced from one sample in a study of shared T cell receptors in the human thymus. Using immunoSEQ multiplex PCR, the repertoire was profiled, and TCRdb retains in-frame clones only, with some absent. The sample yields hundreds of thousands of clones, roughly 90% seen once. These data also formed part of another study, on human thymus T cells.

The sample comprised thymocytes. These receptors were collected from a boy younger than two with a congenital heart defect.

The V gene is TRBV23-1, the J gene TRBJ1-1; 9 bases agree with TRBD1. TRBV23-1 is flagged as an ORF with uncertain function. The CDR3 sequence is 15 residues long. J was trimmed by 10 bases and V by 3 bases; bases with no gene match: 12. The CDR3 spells CASSHRKPDRGRAFF. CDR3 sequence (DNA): TGCGCCAGCAGTCACCGAAAGCCGGACAGGGGACGAGCTTTCTTT.

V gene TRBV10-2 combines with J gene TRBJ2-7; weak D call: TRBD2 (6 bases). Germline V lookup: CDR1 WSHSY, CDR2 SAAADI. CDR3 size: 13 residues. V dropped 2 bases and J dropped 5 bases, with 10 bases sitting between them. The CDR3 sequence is CASSERESHEQYF. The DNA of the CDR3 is TGCGCCAGCAGTGAGCGGGAGAGCCACGAGCAGTACTTC.

The CDR3 sequence is CASSPSGINEQFF. The CDR3 nucleotides are TGCGCCAGCAGTCCTAGCGGGATCAATGAGCAGTTCTTC. The J gene is TRBJ2-1, the V gene TRBV5-1; TRBD2 matches at 9 bases. V trimming: 5 bases; J trimming: 6 bases; junction bases outside the gene matches: 3. The CDR3 covers 13 residues. The V gene's germline CDR1 is SGHRS and CDR2 YFSETQ.

CDR3 amino acids: CASSQGTSGRSSYNEQFF. CDR3 DNA: TGTGCCAGCAGCCAAGGGACTAGCGGGAGGAGCTCCTACAATGAGCAGTTCTTC. The chain links TRBV4-2 to TRBJ2-1; 14 bases are shared with TRBD2. V gave up 1 base and J gave up 0 bases; unmatched junction bases: 2. This CDR3 has 18 amino acids. Germline V gene sequence: CDR1 LGHNA, CDR2 YNFKEQ.

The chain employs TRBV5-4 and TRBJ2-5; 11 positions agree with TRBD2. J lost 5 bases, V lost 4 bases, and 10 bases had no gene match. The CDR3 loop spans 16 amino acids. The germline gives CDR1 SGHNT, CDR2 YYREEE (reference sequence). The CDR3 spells CASSPAASGRRETQYF. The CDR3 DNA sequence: TGTGCCAGCAGCCCGGCGGCTAGCGGGAGGAGGGAGACCCAGTACTTC. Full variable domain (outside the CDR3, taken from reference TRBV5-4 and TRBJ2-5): ETGVTQSPTHLIKTRGQQVTLRCSSQSGHNTVSWYQQALGQGPQFIFQYYREEENGRGNFPPRFSGLQFPNYSSELNVNALELDDSALYLCASSPAASGRRETQYFGPGTRLLVL.

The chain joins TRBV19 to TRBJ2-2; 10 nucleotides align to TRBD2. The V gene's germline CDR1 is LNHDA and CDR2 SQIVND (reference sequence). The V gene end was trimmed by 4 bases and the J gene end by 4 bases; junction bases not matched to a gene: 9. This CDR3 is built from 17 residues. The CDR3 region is CASSTSGTSESTGELFF. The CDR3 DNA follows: TGTGCCAGTAGTACGTCCGGGACTAGCGAAAGCACCGGGGAGCTGTTTTTT.

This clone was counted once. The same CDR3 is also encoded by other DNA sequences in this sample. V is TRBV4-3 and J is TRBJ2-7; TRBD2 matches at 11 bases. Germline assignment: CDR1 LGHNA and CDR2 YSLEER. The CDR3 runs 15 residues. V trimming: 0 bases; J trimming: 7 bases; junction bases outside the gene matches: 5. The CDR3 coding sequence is TGCGCCAGCAGCCAAGAAACTAGCGGGAGTGGAGAGCAGTACTTC. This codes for CASSQETSGSGEQYF.

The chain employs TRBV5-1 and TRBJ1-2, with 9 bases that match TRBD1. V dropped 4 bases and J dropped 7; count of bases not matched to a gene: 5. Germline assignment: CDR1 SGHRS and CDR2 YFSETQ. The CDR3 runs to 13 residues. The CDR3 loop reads CASSRTGARGYTF. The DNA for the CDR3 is TGCGCCAGCAGCCGGACAGGGGCGCGTGGCTACACCTTC.

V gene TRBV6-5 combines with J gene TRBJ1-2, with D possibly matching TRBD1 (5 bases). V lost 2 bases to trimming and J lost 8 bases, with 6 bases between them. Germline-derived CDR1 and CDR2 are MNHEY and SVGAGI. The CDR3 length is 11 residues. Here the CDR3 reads CASSYGAGYTF. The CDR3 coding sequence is TGTGCCAGCAGTTACGGGGCGGGCTACACCTTC.

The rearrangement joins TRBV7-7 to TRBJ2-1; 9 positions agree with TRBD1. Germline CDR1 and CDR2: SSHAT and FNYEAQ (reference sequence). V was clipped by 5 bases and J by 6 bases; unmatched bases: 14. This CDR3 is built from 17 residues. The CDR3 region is CASSPIPSGQGTNEQFF. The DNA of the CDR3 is TGTGCCAGCAGCCCTATTCCGTCGGGACAGGGAACCAATGAGCAGTTCTTC.

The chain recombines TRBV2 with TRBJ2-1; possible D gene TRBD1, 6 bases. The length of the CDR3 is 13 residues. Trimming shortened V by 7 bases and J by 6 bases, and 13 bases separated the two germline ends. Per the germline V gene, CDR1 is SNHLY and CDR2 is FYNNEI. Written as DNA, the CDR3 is TGTGCCAGCAAGCCCCTAGGGGGCAATGAGCAGTTCTTC. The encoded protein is CASKPLGGNEQFF.

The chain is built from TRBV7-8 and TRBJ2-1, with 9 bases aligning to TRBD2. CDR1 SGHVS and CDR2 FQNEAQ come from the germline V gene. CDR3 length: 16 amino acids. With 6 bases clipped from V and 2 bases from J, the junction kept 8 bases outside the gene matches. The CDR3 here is CASRRLAGVPYNEQFF. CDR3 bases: TGTGCCAGCAGAAGATTAGCGGGAGTACCCTACAATGAGCAGTTCTTC.

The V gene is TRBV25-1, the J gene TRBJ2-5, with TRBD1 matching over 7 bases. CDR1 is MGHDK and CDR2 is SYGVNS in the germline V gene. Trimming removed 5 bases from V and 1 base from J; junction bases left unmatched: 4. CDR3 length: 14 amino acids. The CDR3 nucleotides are TGTGCCAGCAGTTCAAGACAGGGCCAAGAGACCCAGTACTTC. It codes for CASSSRQGQETQYF.

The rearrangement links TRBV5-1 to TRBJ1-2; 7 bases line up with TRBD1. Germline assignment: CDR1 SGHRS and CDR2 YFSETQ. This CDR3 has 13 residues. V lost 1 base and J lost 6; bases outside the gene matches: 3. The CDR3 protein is CASSLKGADGYTF. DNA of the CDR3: TGCGCCAGCAGCTTGAAGGGGGCGGATGGCTACACCTTC.

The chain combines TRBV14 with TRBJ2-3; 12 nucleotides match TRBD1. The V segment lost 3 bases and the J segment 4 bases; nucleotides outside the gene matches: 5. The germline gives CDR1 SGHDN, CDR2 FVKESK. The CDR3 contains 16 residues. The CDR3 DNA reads TGTGCCAGCAGCCATCGCGGGACAGGGGGCGCAGATACGCAGTATTTT. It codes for CASSHRGTGGADTQYF.

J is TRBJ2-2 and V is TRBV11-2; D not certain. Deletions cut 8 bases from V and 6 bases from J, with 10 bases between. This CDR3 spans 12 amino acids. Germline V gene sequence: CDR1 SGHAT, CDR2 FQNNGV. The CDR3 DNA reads TGTGCCAGCCCTACGCCGGCCGGGGAGCTGTTTTTT. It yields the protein CASPTPAGELFF.

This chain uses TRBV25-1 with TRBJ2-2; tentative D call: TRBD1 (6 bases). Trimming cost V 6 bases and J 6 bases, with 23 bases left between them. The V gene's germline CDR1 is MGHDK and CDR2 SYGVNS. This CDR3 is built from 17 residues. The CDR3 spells CASRQSDRLSRAGELFF. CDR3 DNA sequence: TGTGCCAGCAGACAGTCCGACAGGCTCTCGAGGGCCGGGGAGCTGTTTTTT.

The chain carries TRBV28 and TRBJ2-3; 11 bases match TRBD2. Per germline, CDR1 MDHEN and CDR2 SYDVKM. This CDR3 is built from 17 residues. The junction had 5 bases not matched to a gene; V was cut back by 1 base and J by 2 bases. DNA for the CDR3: TGTGCCAGCAGTTTATCCGGACTAGCGGGCTACACAGATACGCAGTATTTT. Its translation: CASSLSGLAGYTDTQYF.

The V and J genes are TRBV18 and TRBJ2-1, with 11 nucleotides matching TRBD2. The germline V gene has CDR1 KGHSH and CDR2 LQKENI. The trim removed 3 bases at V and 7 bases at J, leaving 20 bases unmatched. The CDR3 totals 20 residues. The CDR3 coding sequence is TGTGCCAGCTCACCTTGGGCACCAAGGGTGACTAGCGGGGTCGGGAATGAGCAGTTCTTC. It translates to CASSPWAPRVTSGVGNEQFF.

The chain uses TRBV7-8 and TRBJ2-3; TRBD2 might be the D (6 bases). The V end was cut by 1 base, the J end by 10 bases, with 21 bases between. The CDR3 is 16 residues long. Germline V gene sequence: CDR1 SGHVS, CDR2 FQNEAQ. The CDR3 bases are TGTGCCAGCAGCTTAGGCTCCACGAGGTTGCGGGACTCGCAGTATTTT. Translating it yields CASSLGSTRLRDSQYF.

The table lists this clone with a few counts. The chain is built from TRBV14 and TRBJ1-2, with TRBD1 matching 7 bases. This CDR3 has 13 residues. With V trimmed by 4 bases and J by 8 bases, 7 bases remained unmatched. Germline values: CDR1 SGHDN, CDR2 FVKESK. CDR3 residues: CASSRLQGNGYTF. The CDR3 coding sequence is TGTGCCAGCAGCCGATTACAGGGGAACGGCTACACCTTC.

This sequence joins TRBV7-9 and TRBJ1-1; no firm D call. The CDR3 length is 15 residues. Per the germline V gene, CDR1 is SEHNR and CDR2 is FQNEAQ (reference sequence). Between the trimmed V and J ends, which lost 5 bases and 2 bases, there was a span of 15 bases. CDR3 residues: CASSQRGGGNTEAFF. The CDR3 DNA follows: TGTGCCAGCAGCCAACGGGGTGGCGGAAACACTGAAGCTTTCTTT. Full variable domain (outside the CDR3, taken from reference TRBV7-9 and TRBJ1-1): DTGVSQNPRHKITKRGQNVTFRCDPISEHNRLYWYRQTLGQGPEFLTYFQNEAQLEKSRLLSDRFSAERPKGSFSTLEIQRTEQGDSAMYLCASSQRGGGNTEAFFGQGTRLTVV.

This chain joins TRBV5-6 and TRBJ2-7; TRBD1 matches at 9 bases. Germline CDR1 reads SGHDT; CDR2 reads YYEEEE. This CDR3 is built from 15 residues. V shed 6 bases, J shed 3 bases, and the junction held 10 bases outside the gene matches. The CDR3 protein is CASTDRTGAIYEQYF. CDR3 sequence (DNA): TGTGCCAGCACCGATCGGACAGGGGCCATCTACGAGCAGTACTTC.